These 12 T cell receptor beta chains share one sample of origin, sequenced in a study of T cell repertoires in cytomegalovirus infection. TCRdb fed the reads into MiXCR, producing one record per CDR3 protein. The sample holds 150,000 to 200,000 distinct CDR3 sequences, 15% to 20% seen once. The sample taken for sequencing was CD8+ T cells from PBMCs. Receptor source: a human donor in good health (CMV status not recorded). Some clones in this sample may be carry-over from other donors' samples.

This clonotype occurred a few times. The junction departs from germline at one end; a sequencing error may be responsible. The J gene is TRBJ2-7, the V gene TRBV6-5; D is possibly TRBD2 (6 bases). Germline CDR1 is MNHEY and CDR2 is SVGAGI. This CDR3 region has 15 residues. The CDR3 DNA sequence: TGTGCCAGCAGCTACTCCCGGGACTCCACCTACGAGCAGTACTTC. Encoded protein: CASSYSRDSTYEQYF.

CDR3 DNA: TGCAGTGCTGAAGGACTGGACTCTGGAAACACCATATATTTT. Protein: CSAEGLDSGNTIYF. The chain is built from TRBV20-1 and TRBJ1-3; D unclear. The CDR3 is made up of 14 amino acids. Trimming took off 5 bases at V and 0 bases at J, with 11 bases between the two ends. Germline CDR1 reads DFQATT; CDR2 reads SNEGSKA (reference sequence).

This clonotype was picked up a small number of times. The chain couples TRBV6-5 to TRBJ2-1; D not certain. This CDR3 has 11 residues. Germline loops: CDR1 MNHEY, CDR2 SVGAGI. V lost 3 bases and J 12 bases, leaving 9 bases between the germline ends. The chain's CDR3 is CASSYGRGQFF. The CDR3 DNA follows: TGTGCCAGCAGTTATGGCAGAGGGCAGTTCTTC.

The V gene is TRBV6-2 or TRBV6-3, the J gene TRBJ2-5, with 7 positions matching TRBD2. This CDR3 has 15 residues. In germline, CDR1 is MNHEY, CDR2 SVGEGT. J was trimmed by 2 bases and V by 6 bases; bases with no gene match: 9. The CDR3 sequence: CASRQIAGPQETQYF. The DNA of the CDR3 is TGTGCCAGCAGGCAAATAGCGGGTCCTCAAGAGACCCAGTACTTC.

This clonotype appeared a few times. This chain connects TRBV7-3 to TRBJ2-4; the match to TRBD1 covers 8 bases. After removal of 5 bases from V and 1 base from J, the junction contained 16 bases not matched to a gene. Germline CDR1 reads SGHTA; CDR2 reads FQGTGA. CDR3 length: 19 residues. CDR3 region: CASSLHRNRGAVAKNIQYF. CDR3 nucleotides: TGTGCCAGCAGCCTCCACCGGAACAGGGGGGCTGTGGCCAAAAACATTCAGTACTTC.

This clonotype was counted only a few times. The chain is built from TRBV2 and TRBJ1-2, with D hard to call. The length of the CDR3 is 12 residues. In germline, CDR1 is SNHLY, CDR2 FYNNEI. Deletions cut 2 bases from V and 6 bases from J, with 7 bases between. DNA for the CDR3: TGTGCCAGCAGTGAAAGGAGGGATGGCTACACCTTC. It is translated as CASSERRDGYTF.

The V and J genes are TRBV7-6 and TRBJ2-5; D might be TRBD1 (5 bases). Germline loops: CDR1 SGHVS, CDR2 FNYEAQ. This CDR3 region has 14 residues. The ends were cut back, 5 bases at V and 2 bases at J, with 12 bases in the middle. The CDR3, as DNA: TGTGCCAGCAGCCCTACTTGGACACAAGAGACCCAGTACTTC. Translated, it gives CASSPTWTQETQYF.

The chain is built from TRBV18 and TRBJ1-6; D ambiguous. V was clipped by 6 bases and J by 8 bases, with 11 bases between them. CDR1 is KGHSH, CDR2 LQKENI, per germline. CDR3 length equals 13 residues. DNA of the CDR3: TGTGCCAGCTCCACGACGGCAGATTCACCCCTCCACTTT. Encoded protein: CASSTTADSPLHF.

The sample holds a few counts of this clonotype. This chain connects TRBV10-3 to TRBJ2-3, with D unclear. V was shortened by 0 bases and J by 5 bases, with 15 bases between the two germline ends. CDR3 length: 16 residues. Germline V gene data show CDR1 as ENHRY and CDR2 as SYGVKD. The CDR3 coding sequence is TGTGCCATCAGTGAGTCACGAGCTACCGGCATAGATACGCAGTATTTT. It encodes CAISESRATGIDTQYF.

V and J are TRBV7-9 and TRBJ2-7; 8 bases fit TRBD1. The CDR3 spans 18 residues. The germline CDR1 and CDR2 sequences are SEHNR and FQNEAQ (reference sequence). Trimming took 2 bases from V and 5 from J; bases not matched to a gene: 17. CDR3 nucleotide sequence: TGTGCCAGCAGCTTATTCGGGTGGACAGGGCGTGAGGGGGACGAGCAGTACTTC. Translation: CASSLFGWTGREGDEQYF.

This clonotype occurred a few times. This chain connects TRBV5-6 to TRBJ2-2; 10 positions match TRBD1. The germline V gene encodes CDR1 SGHDT and CDR2 YYEEEE. There are 15 residues in the CDR3. J lost 4 bases, V lost 5 bases, and 5 bases had no gene match. CDR3 region: CASRIRDRGTGELFF. DNA for the CDR3: TGTGCCAGCAGGATCCGGGACAGGGGCACCGGGGAGCTGTTTTTT. The whole variable domain, remainder taken from reference TRBV5-6 and TRBJ2-2, is DAGVTQSPTHLIKTRGQQVTLRCSPKSGHDTVSWYQQALGQGPQFIFQYYEEEERQRGNFPDRFSGHQFPNYSSELNVNALLLGDSALYLCASRIRDRGTGELFFGEGSRLTVL.

In this sample, this clonotype turned up a few times. The rearrangement links TRBV4-1 to TRBJ1-2, with no clear D. Germline lookup yields CDR1 MGHRA and CDR2 YSYEKL. Trimming removed 3 bases at V and 0 bases at J, with 11 bases between. This CDR3 is 15 amino acids long. CDR3 protein: CASSHKDTANYGYTF. CDR3 coding DNA: TGCGCCAGCAGCCATAAAGACACCGCTAACTATGGCTACACCTTC.